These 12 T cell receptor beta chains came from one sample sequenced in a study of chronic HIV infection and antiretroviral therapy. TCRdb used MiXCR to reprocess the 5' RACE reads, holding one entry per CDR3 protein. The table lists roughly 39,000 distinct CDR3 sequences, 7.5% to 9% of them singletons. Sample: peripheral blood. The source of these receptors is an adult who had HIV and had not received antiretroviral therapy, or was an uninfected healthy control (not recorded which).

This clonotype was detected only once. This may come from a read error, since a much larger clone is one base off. Here the CDR3 DNA reads TGTGCCAGCAATCAACAGGGGTTGAACACTGAAACTTTCTTT. It translates to CASNQQGLNTETFF. The chain is built from TRBV28 and TRBJ1-1; 7 nucleotides agree with TRBD1. Germline values: CDR1 MDHEN, CDR2 SYDVKM. The CDR3 covers 14 residues.

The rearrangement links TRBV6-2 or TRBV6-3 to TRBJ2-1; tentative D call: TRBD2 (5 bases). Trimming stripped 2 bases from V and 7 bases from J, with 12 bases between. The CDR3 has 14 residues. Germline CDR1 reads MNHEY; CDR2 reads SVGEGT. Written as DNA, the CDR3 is TGTGCCAGCAGTTACGGGTTAGCGAAAAATGAGCAGTTCTTC. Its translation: CASSYGLAKNEQFF.

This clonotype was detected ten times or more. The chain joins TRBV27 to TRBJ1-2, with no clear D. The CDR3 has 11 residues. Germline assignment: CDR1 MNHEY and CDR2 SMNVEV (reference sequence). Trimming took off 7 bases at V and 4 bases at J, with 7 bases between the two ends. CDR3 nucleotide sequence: TGTGCCAGCACTTGCCCCTATGGCTACACCTTC. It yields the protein CASTCPYGYTF.

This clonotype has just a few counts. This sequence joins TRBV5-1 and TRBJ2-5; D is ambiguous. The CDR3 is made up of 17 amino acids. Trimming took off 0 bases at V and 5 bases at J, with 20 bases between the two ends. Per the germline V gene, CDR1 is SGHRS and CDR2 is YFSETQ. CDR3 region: CASSLAEIGNGIETQYF. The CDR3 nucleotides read TGCGCCAGCAGCTTGGCCGAAATAGGAAACGGTATCGAGACCCAGTACTTC.

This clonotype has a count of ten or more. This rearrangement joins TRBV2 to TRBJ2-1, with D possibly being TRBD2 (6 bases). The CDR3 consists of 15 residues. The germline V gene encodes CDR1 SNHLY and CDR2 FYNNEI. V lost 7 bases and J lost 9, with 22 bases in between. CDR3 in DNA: TGTGCCAGCACTCCCTTTTCGGGAGTGTCTAGTGAGCAGTTCTTC. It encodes CASTPFSGVSSEQFF.

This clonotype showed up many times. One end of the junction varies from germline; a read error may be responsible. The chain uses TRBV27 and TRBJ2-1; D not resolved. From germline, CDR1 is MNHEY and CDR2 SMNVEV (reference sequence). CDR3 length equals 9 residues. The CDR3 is CASSFRQIF. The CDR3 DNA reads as TGTGCCAGCAGTTTTCGGCAGATCTTC.

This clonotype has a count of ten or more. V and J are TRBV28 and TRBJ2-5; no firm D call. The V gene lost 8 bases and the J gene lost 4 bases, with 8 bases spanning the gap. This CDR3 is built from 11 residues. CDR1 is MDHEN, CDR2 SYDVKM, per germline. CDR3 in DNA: TGTGCCAGCCAGCACTTAGAGACCCAGTACTTC. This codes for CASQHLETQYF.

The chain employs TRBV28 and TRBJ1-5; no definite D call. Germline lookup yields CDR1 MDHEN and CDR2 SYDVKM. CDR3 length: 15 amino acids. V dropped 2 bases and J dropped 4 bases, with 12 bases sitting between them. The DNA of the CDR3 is TGTGCCAGCAGTTTAGAGCCGGGCCGTAATCAGCCCCAGCATTTT. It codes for CASSLEPGRNQPQHF.

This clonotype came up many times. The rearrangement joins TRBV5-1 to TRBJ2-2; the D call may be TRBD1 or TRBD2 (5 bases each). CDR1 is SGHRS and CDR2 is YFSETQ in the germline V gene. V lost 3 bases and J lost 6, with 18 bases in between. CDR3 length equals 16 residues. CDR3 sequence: CASSSYDGASPGELFF. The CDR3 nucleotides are TGCGCCAGCAGCTCCTATGACGGGGCCTCCCCCGGGGAGCTGTTTTTT.

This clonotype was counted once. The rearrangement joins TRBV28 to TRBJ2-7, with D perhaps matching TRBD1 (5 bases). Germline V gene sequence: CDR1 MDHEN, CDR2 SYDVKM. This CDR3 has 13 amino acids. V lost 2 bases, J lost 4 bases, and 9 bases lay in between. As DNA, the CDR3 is TGTGCCAGCAGTTTAGGGCAGGGTTACGAGCAGTACTTC. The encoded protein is CASSLGQGYEQYF.

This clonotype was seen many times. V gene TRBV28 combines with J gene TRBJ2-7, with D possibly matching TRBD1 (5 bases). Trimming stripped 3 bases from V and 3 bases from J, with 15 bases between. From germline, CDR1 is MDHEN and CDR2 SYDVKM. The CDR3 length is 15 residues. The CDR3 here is CASSLAGQRYYEQYF. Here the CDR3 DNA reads TGTGCCAGCAGTTTGGCAGGGCAACGTTACTACGAGCAGTACTTC.

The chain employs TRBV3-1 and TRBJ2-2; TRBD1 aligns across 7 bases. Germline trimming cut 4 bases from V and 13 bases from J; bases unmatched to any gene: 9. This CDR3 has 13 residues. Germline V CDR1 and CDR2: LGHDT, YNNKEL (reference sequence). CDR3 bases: TGTGCCAGCAGCCCCAGGGACAGCCTGGTGCTGTTTTTT. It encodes CASSPRDSLVLFF.